The clone carrying this T cell receptor (beta chain) has just a few counts. Its specificity is not known. The data were obtained in a study of CD8 T cells in ankylosing spondylitis. Points from the study as a whole: Seemingly distinctive of ankylosing spondylitis blood was a TCR beta motif formed by eight highly homologous variants.

TCRdb used MiXCR to reprocess the 5' RACE reads, holding one entry per CDR3 protein. The sample holds roughly 700,000 distinct CDR3 sequences, around 19% seen once. The germline V and J ends were trimmed by 7 bases and 4 bases, with 10 bases remaining between them. This CDR3 is built from 11 residues. CDR1 and CDR2 (germline): SQVTM, ANQGSEA. The chain recombines TRBV29-1 with TRBJ1-2; D might be TRBD1 (5 bases). Specimen: blood, either unsorted or a sorted T cell fraction (not recorded which). The receptor comes from a male donor with ankylosing spondylitis. The DNA of the CDR3 is TGCAGCGCCGGGGACGGCTATGGCTACACCTTC. This translates into CSAGDGYGYTF. The full variable domain, in which reference TRBV29-1 and TRBJ1-2 provide the parts outside the CDR3, is SAVISQKPSRDICQRGTSLTIQCQVDSQVTMMFWYRQQPGQSLTLIATANQGSEATYESGFVIDKFPISRPNLTFSTLTVSNMSPEDSSIYLCSAGDGYGYTFGSGTRLTVV.